These 23 T cell receptor beta chains originate from one sample sequenced in a study of cytomegalovirus exposure and HLA in healthy donors. The study ran its PCR with 60 Vbeta and 13 Jbeta primers. Sequencing used immunoSEQ multiplex PCR; TCRdb keeps in-frame clones, though not all of them. This table holds around 100,000 clones, 74% found once. Sequenced sample: PBMCs. These receptors all come from a man aged 30-40 years in good health and CMV-seropositive.

V is TRBV7-2 and J is TRBJ1-2; 7 bases line up with TRBD1. CDR1 and CDR2 (germline): SGHTA, FQGNSA. With V trimmed by 7 bases and J by 5 bases, 13 bases remained unmatched. The CDR3 contains 15 residues. CDR3 amino acids: CASTSTGVLGYGYTF. The CDR3 DNA follows: TGTGCCAGCACCTCAACAGGGGTCCTAGGGTATGGCTACACCTTC.

The V and J genes are TRBV27 and TRBJ2-1, with D possibly TRBD2 on 5 matching bases. The ends were cut back, 7 bases at V and 5 bases at J, with 9 bases in the middle. This CDR3 comprises 12 residues. CDR1 is MNHEY, CDR2 SMNVEV, per germline (reference sequence). This chain's CDR3 is CASMTGNNEQFF. CDR3 nucleotides: TGTGCCAGCATGACGGGGAACAATGAGCAGTTCTTC.

The chain has TRBV27 and TRBJ2-2; D is possibly TRBD2 (5 bases). Germline CDR1 is MNHEY and CDR2 is SMNVEV (reference sequence). The CDR3 runs 15 residues. V lost 3 bases, J lost 4 bases, and 12 bases lay in between. This chain's CDR3 is CASSFGSYGTGELFF. CDR3 nucleotide sequence: TGTGCCAGCAGTTTTGGGAGCTATGGCACCGGGGAGCTGTTTTTT.

This rearrangement joins TRBV10-3 to TRBJ2-3; a weak D match, TRBD1 (5 bases). V was clipped by 11 bases and J by 4 bases, with 22 bases between them. The germline CDR1 and CDR2 sequences are ENHRY and SYGVKD. The CDR3 runs 15 residues. The CDR3 is CAAWAGNFFADTQYF. DNA for the CDR3: TGTGCCGCCTGGGCAGGGAATTTCTTCGCAGATACGCAGTATTTT.

The chain joins TRBV4-2 to TRBJ2-7; TRBD2 matches 7 bases. Germline values: CDR1 LGHNA, CDR2 YNFKEQ. This CDR3 has 14 residues. V gave up 1 base and J gave up 5 bases; unmatched junction bases: 5. CDR3: CASSQGEGRNEQYF. The CDR3 nucleotides are TGTGCCAGCAGCCAAGGGGAGGGGCGCAACGAGCAGTACTTC.

Notes on this clone: The junction differs from germline at one of its ends, possibly a read error. V usage is TRBV5-1 and J usage is TRBJ1-2; maybe TRBD1 (5 bases). From germline, CDR1 is SGHRS and CDR2 YFSETQ. The CDR3 covers 13 residues. This chain's CDR3 is CASSLGGGEGYPF. CDR3 bases: TGCGCCAGCAGCCTAGGTGGAGGGGAAGGCTACCCCTTC.

This clone was observed a few times. V usage is TRBV4-2 and J usage is TRBJ2-1; tentatively, D is TRBD1 (5 bases). CDR3 length: 17 residues. V was shortened by 0 bases and J by 0 bases, with 12 bases between the two germline ends. From germline, CDR1 is LGHNA and CDR2 YNFKEQ. CDR3 region: CASSQESHRSSYNEQFF. The CDR3 DNA is TGTGCCAGCAGCCAAGAGAGCCACAGGAGCTCCTACAATGAGCAGTTCTTC.

The chain is built from TRBV6-5 and TRBJ2-3, with 10 bases identical to TRBD1. CDR3 length equals 14 residues. The junction had 3 bases not matched to a gene; V was cut back by 0 bases and J by 9 bases. Germline V lookup: CDR1 MNHEY, CDR2 SVGAGI. The CDR3 spells CASSYSDRGRTQYF. The CDR3 nucleotides read TGTGCCAGCAGTTACTCGGACAGGGGGAGAACGCAGTATTTT.

This clone was seen a handful of times. The rearrangement links TRBV5-1 to TRBJ2-1; D not certain. The germline V gene has CDR1 SGHRS and CDR2 YFSETQ. V was trimmed by 4 bases and J by 2 bases, leaving 10 bases between them. The CDR3 is 14 residues long. CDR3 in DNA: TGCGCCAGCAGCCCCGGGTTAGCCTACAATGAGCAGTTCTTC. This encodes CASSPGLAYNEQFF.

For the CDR3, the DNA is TGTGCCTGGAGCGAGGCTAGCTTCGACATTCAGTACTTC. The encoded protein is CAWSEASFDIQYF. The gene calls are TRBV30 and TRBJ2-4; weak D call: TRBD2 (5 bases). The CDR3 is 13 amino acids. V was trimmed by 3 bases and J by 8 bases, leaving 14 bases between them. CDR1 is GTSNPN, CDR2 SVGIG, per germline (reference sequence). Together with reference TRBV30 and TRBJ2-4, the CDR3 gives the full variable domain: SQTIHQWPATLVQPVGSPLSLECTVEGTSNPNLYWYRQAAGRGLQLLFYSVGIGQISSEVPQNLSASRPQDRQFILSSKKLLLSDSGFYLCAWSEASFDIQYFGAGTRLSVL.

The genes are TRBV27 and TRBJ1-2; 11 bases fit TRBD1. Trimming removed 5 bases from V and 8 bases from J; junction bases left unmatched: 7. This CDR3 region has 14 residues. CDR1 and CDR2 (germline): MNHEY, SMNVEV (reference sequence). The CDR3 is CASSTRTGGGGYTF. DNA of the CDR3: TGTGCCAGCAGTACCCGGACAGGGGGCGGGGGCTACACCTTC.

This clone occurred a few times. This CDR3 reads CASSLQGAGTGELFF. The CDR3, as DNA: TGTGCCAGCAGCTTACAGGGGGCGGGTACCGGGGAGCTGTTTTTT. The chain recombines TRBV6-5 with TRBJ2-2; 9 bases fit TRBD1. The CDR3 sequence is 15 residues long. The junction had 7 bases not matched to a gene; V was cut back by 6 bases and J by 5 bases. Germline V gives CDR1 MNHEY, CDR2 SVGAGI.

This chain joins TRBV7-9 and TRBJ2-3; D gene unclear. The V end lost 4 bases, the J end lost 0 bases, and 8 bases lay between the germline ends. The CDR3 contains 14 residues. The germline CDR1 and CDR2 sequences are SEHNR and FQNEAQ (reference sequence). The CDR3 bases are TGTGCCAGCAGCTCCTTGACTAGCACAGATACGCAGTATTTT. Its protein is CASSSLTSTDTQYF. Using reference TRBV7-9 and TRBJ2-3 for the parts outside the CDR3, the full variable domain is DTGVSQNPRHKITKRGQNVTFRCDPISEHNRLYWYRQTLGQGPEFLTYFQNEAQLEKSRLLSDRFSAERPKGSFSTLEIQRTEQGDSAMYLCASSSLTSTDTQYFGPGTRLTVL.

This clone is a singleton in its sample. The chain combines TRBV6-5 with TRBJ2-3; TRBD1 aligns across 7 bases. Germline CDR1 MNHEY, CDR2 SVGAGI. The V and J ends lost 5 bases and 2 bases, in that order; junction bases with no gene match: 1. The length of the CDR3 is 13 residues. The CDR3 reads CASSDRATDTQYF. CDR3 DNA sequence: TGTGCCAGCAGTGACAGGGCCACAGATACGCAGTATTTT.

This clone has a single count. The chain is built from TRBV12-5 and TRBJ2-3; the match to TRBD2 covers 13 bases. Germline V gene lookup returns CDR1 LGHNT and CDR2 FRNRAP. The junction had 3 bases not matched to a gene; V was cut back by 0 bases and J by 3 bases. The CDR3 runs to 17 residues. The CDR3 DNA sequence: TGTGCTAGTGGTTTGGTAGAGACTAGCGGGGGGACAGATACGCAGTATTTT. Translation: CASGLVETSGGTDTQYF.

This clone was counted only a few times. The V and J genes are TRBV10-2 and TRBJ1-1; no firm D call. Trimming took off 10 bases at V and 3 bases at J, with 12 bases between the two ends. Germline V lookup: CDR1 WSHSY, CDR2 SAAADI. The CDR3 contains 12 residues. The CDR3, as DNA: TGCGCCATCCAGACGGGTTACACTGAAGCTTTCTTT. This translates into CAIQTGYTEAFF.

This clone was counted between two and nine times. A read error may account for a junction end that differs from germline. V usage is TRBV7-9 and J usage is TRBJ1-6; no reliable D call. Germline V gene sequence: CDR1 SEHNR, CDR2 FQNEAQ (reference sequence). This CDR3 has 14 residues. Written as DNA, the CDR3 is TGTTCCAGCAGCTTATCCCAGGCTAATTCACCCCTCCACTTT. Protein sequence: CSSSLSQANSPLHF.

The V call is TRBV2, the J call TRBJ2-5; a weak D match, TRBD1 (5 bases). The CDR3 loop spans 14 amino acids. V lost 5 bases to trimming and J lost 0 bases, with 10 bases between them. The germline gives CDR1 SNHLY, CDR2 FYNNEI. The CDR3 spells CASSPDRHQETQYF. In nucleotides, the CDR3 is TGTGCCAGCAGTCCTGACAGACACCAAGAGACCCAGTACTTC.

This clone has more than one count but fewer than ten. The V and J genes are TRBV5-6 and TRBJ1-4; no clear D. The CDR3 spans 13 residues. The V and J ends lost 1 base and 7 bases respectively, with 8 bases between them. Per germline, CDR1 SGHDT and CDR2 YYEEEE. CDR3 DNA: TGTGCCAGCAGCTTGCCCGTCGGTGAAAAACTGTTTTTT. Amino acid sequence: CASSLPVGEKLFF.

The genes are TRBV25-1 and TRBJ1-2; D perhaps matches TRBD1 (6 bases). The V end lost 2 bases, the J end lost 2 bases, and 18 bases lay between the germline ends. Per the germline V gene, CDR1 is MGHDK and CDR2 is SYGVNS. This CDR3 is 17 amino acids long. CDR3 sequence (DNA): TGTGCCAGCAGTGAACTTACCCCTTTCCAGGGGAACTATGGCTACACCTTC. Translated, it gives CASSELTPFQGNYGYTF.

The gene calls are TRBV28 and TRBJ2-7, with 8 bases lining up with TRBD1. CDR3 size: 14 residues. Germline V gene lookup returns CDR1 MDHEN and CDR2 SYDVKM. V lost 5 bases and J lost 6; bases outside the gene matches: 9. The CDR3 is CASSADRELSEQYF. The CDR3 DNA is TGTGCCAGCAGTGCGGACAGGGAGTTAAGCGAGCAGTACTTC.

V usage is TRBV6-5 and J usage is TRBJ2-5; perhaps TRBD2 as D (5 bases). The CDR3 extends over 14 amino acids. The germline V and J ends were trimmed by 5 bases and 2 bases, with 12 bases remaining between them. Per germline, CDR1 MNHEY and CDR2 SVGAGI. Here the CDR3 reads CASSPFGGQETQYF. Written as DNA, the CDR3 is TGTGCCAGCAGTCCGTTTGGCGGGCAAGAGACCCAGTACTTC.

J is TRBJ2-7 and V is TRBV28; 7 bases align to TRBD1. The CDR3 is 14 amino acids. Germline V gene data show CDR1 as MDHEN and CDR2 as SYDVKM. After removal of 5 bases from V and 1 base from J, the junction contained 5 bases not matched to a gene. CDR3 region: CASSPRGLSYEQYF. The CDR3 bases are TGTGCCAGCAGTCCGAGGGGGCTTTCCTACGAGCAGTACTTC.